This TCR beta chain is from a study of immune heterogeneity within non-small cell lung tumors. Study-level information: The tumor set comprised a handful of squamous cell carcinomas and nine to ten non-squamous carcinomas (plus 1 not otherwise specified).

V lost 3 bases, J lost 5 bases, and 13 bases lay in between. CDR3 length equals 13 residues. The germline gives CDR1 GTSNPN, CDR2 SVGIG (reference sequence). Multiplex PCR employing 32 V and 13 J primers generated amplicons of the TCR beta CDR3. TCRdb reprocessed the multiplex PCR reads via MiXCR and lists one record per CDR3 protein. The sample holds 20,000 to 25,000 distinct CDR3 sequences, approximately 26% seen once. Points from the study as a whole: For the most part, the T-cell receptor beta clonotypes present at high frequency were distinct from one individual patient to the next.

This clonotype ranks as medium-sized (0.01 to 0.1%). Its antigen is still unknown. Template material for each sample was 550 to 700 ng of bulk tumor genomic DNA. Each primary tumor yielded several biopsies, collected far apart from one another at surgery. Untreated, newly diagnosed non-small cell lung cancer patients underwent curative surgery. This rearrangement joins TRBV30 to TRBJ1-1, with D unresolved. Sequencing input: lung tumor tissue. This TCR derives from a man aged 40-55 years with non-small cell lung cancer. In nucleotides, the CDR3 is TGTGCCTGGAGAGTAAGGGAAACGACTGAAGCTTTCTTT. This gives the protein CAWRVRETTEAFF.